This T cell receptor (beta chain) was retrieved from a study of beta chain features in type 1 diabetes. Study-wide background: Investigators examined approximately 100,000,000 sorted cells across all samples.

Every bit of the isolated RNA underwent reverse transcription, so sequencing read expressed TCRB transcripts. TCRdb keeps only in-frame clones here, not all; method: immunoSEQ multiplex PCR. Among 250,000 to 300,000 clones, 8% were seen once, and the ten largest hold 0.9% to 1.2%. Trimming took off 1 base at V and 2 bases at J, with 11 bases between the two ends. From germline, CDR1 is SGHKS and CDR2 YYEKEE (reference sequence). The CDR3 is 15 amino acids. As regards this clone: Its antigen remains unidentified.

Study-wide results and limits: Cells with high TCR expression could be over-represented when cDNA is sequenced. Across all four CD4+ subsets, people with type 1 diabetes showed modestly shorter TCRB CDR3s.

Sorting produced populations that all topped 95% purity. Material for sequencing was central memory CD4+ T cells from blood. The rearrangement joins TRBV5-5 to TRBJ2-3; D is uncertain. The TCR comes from a woman between 18 and 30 years old in good health. The CDR3 protein is CASSLRPDPTDTQYF. The CDR3 coding sequence is TGTGCCAGCAGCTTGAGACCGGACCCCACAGATACGCAGTATTTT.